These T cell receptor beta chains were read from a single sample in a study of blood T cell repertoires in COVID-19. Assay: immunoSEQ multiplex PCR; the TCRdb copy retains only in-frame clones and omits some. The data contain some 99,000 clones, around 84% of them singletons. The sequenced sample was peripheral blood. These receptors were taken from a woman of 80 years or more with active or convalescent COVID-19. The CDR3 runs from the conserved cysteine through the conserved F or W. Each record gives: clone size, V gene, J gene, D gene, CDR3 DNA, CDR3 protein. A D gene is named only where the DNA matches it firmly. A clone size is listed for some rows: how often the clone was seen (once, few, many), or a class if it is expanded.

clone_size: -; v_call: TRBV18; j_call: TRBJ1-4; d_call: -; cdr3_nt: TGTGCCAGCTCACCAATTTCAGGGGAAAAACTGTTTTTT; cdr3_aa: CASSPISGEKLFF
clone_size: -; v_call: TRBV19; j_call: TRBJ2-2; d_call: TRBD1; cdr3_nt: TGTGCCAGTAGGGGACAGGGGGCCCCCTTCACCGGGGAGCTGTTTTTT; cdr3_aa: CASRGQGAPFTGELFF
clone_size: -; v_call: TRBV4-2; j_call: TRBJ2-5; d_call: -; cdr3_nt: TGTGCCAGCAGCCTACGGGAGCAAGAGACCCAGTACTTC; cdr3_aa: CASSLREQETQYF
clone_size: -; v_call: TRBV28; j_call: TRBJ2-1; d_call: TRBD2; cdr3_nt: TGTGCCGGGGGGGGACTAGCGGGATCTCAGCCCGGGGAGCAGTTCTTC; cdr3_aa: CAGGGLAGSQPGEQFF
clone_size: -; v_call: TRBV24-1; j_call: TRBJ2-7; d_call: TRBD1; cdr3_nt: TGTGCCACCAGTGGGACAGGGCACCCCTACGAGCAGTACTTC; cdr3_aa: CATSGTGHPYEQYF
clone_size: -; v_call: TRBV11-2; j_call: TRBJ2-1; d_call: TRBD2; cdr3_nt: TGTGCCAGCAGCCTGGGACTAGCGAGATACAATGAGCAGTTCTTC; cdr3_aa: CASSLGLARYNEQFF
clone_size: once; v_call: TRBV3-1/TRBV3-2; j_call: TRBJ2-6; d_call: TRBD2; cdr3_nt: TGTGCCAGCAGCCCCCAAGGACTAGCGGGAGCCACTGGGGCCAACGTCCTGACTTTC; cdr3_aa: CASSPQGLAGATGANVLTF
clone_size: -; v_call: TRBV5-1; j_call: TRBJ2-7; d_call: -; cdr3_nt: TGCGCCAGCAGCTTTAACTACGAGCAGTACTTC; cdr3_aa: CASSFNYEQYF
clone_size: -; v_call: TRBV6-1; j_call: TRBJ2-5; d_call: -; cdr3_nt: TGTGCCAGCAGTGAAGCGGGAACAGGGATTTTTGAGACCCAGTACTTC; cdr3_aa: CASSEAGTGIFETQYF
clone_size: -; v_call: TRBV7-3; j_call: TRBJ2-2; d_call: TRBD1; cdr3_nt: TGTGCCAGCAGCTCTCGGACAGGGTTGGGCGGGGAGCTGTTTTTT; cdr3_aa: CASSSRTGLGGELFF
clone_size: medium-sized; v_call: TRBV5-1; j_call: TRBJ2-5; d_call: -; cdr3_nt: TGCGCCAGCAGCTCCGGGGTCCCTCAAGAGACCCAGTACTTC; cdr3_aa: CASSSGVPQETQYF
clone_size: -; v_call: TRBV6-1; j_call: TRBJ1-2; d_call: TRBD1; cdr3_nt: TGTGCCAGCAGTGAATTTGGGACAGGCACTAACTATGGCTACACCTTC; cdr3_aa: CASSEFGTGTNYGYTF
clone_size: -; v_call: TRBV9; j_call: TRBJ2-2; d_call: TRBD2; cdr3_nt: TGTGCCAGCAGCGCTCCCGGGACTAGTCGCTCCGGGGAGCTGTTTTTT; cdr3_aa: CASSAPGTSRSGELFF
clone_size: -; v_call: TRBV10-3; j_call: TRBJ2-7; d_call: -; cdr3_nt: TGTGCCATCAGAGGGGAACCCTACGAGCAGTACTTC; cdr3_aa: CAIRGEPYEQYF
clone_size: -; v_call: TRBV7-2; j_call: TRBJ2-6; d_call: -; cdr3_nt: TGTGCCAGCAGCCCCAACCGACGAGCGGGGGCCAACGTCCTGACTTTC; cdr3_aa: CASSPNRRAGANVLTF
clone_size: -; v_call: TRBV5-1; j_call: TRBJ2-6; d_call: TRBD1; cdr3_nt: TGCGCCAGCAGCTTTCAGGGGGCGCTGGATTCTGGGGCCAACGTCCTGACTTTC; cdr3_aa: CASSFQGALDSGANVLTF
clone_size: -; v_call: TRBV19; j_call: TRBJ2-5; d_call: TRBD2; cdr3_nt: TGTGCCAGTAGTAGGGGGGGGAAGGTGGGAGAGACCCAGTACTTC; cdr3_aa: CASSRGGKVGETQYF
clone_size: once; v_call: TRBV6-5; j_call: TRBJ1-1; d_call: TRBD1; cdr3_nt: TGTGCCAGCACGACAGGGCTAATACCTGAAGCTTTCTTT; cdr3_aa: CASTTGLIPEAFF
clone_size: -; v_call: TRBV7-9; j_call: TRBJ2-5; d_call: TRBD1; cdr3_nt: TGTGCCAGCAGCTTAGGGACAGGACAAGAGACCCAGTACTTC; cdr3_aa: CASSLGTGQETQYF
clone_size: -; v_call: TRBV18; j_call: TRBJ2-4; d_call: TRBD2; cdr3_nt: TGTGCCAGCTCACCAGGTAGCGGGAGAGAAAACATTCAGTACTTC; cdr3_aa: CASSPGSGRENIQYF
clone_size: -; v_call: TRBV9; j_call: TRBJ2-2; d_call: TRBD1; cdr3_nt: TGTGCCAGCAGCGTAGAGACAGGGATCACCGGGGAGCTGTTTTTT; cdr3_aa: CASSVETGITGELFF
clone_size: -; v_call: TRBV5-4; j_call: TRBJ2-2; d_call: TRBD2; cdr3_nt: TGTGCCAGCAGCACCAAGCGGGAGAGTATCGGGGAGCTGTTTTTT; cdr3_aa: CASSTKRESIGELFF
clone_size: -; v_call: TRBV28; j_call: TRBJ1-1; d_call: -; cdr3_nt: TGTGCCAGCAGGAACCGTCCTCGGCGAGGAACTGAAGCTTTCTTT; cdr3_aa: CASRNRPRRGTEAFF
clone_size: -; v_call: TRBV2; j_call: TRBJ2-1; d_call: TRBD2; cdr3_nt: TGTGCCAGCAGTGTGTCCGGACTAGCGGGAACGGGAGGGAATGAGCAGTTCTTC; cdr3_aa: CASSVSGLAGTGGNEQFF
clone_size: once; v_call: TRBV7-3; j_call: TRBJ2-1; d_call: TRBD1; cdr3_nt: TGTGCCAGCAGCTTACCGGGACAGTTGGTCAATGAGCAGTTCTTC; cdr3_aa: CASSLPGQLVNEQFF
clone_size: -; v_call: TRBV3-1/TRBV3-2; j_call: TRBJ2-2; d_call: TRBD2; cdr3_nt: TGTGCCAGCAGCCAACCTCCCACTAGCGGAGCGAACACCGGGGAGCTGTTTTTT; cdr3_aa: CASSQPPTSGANTGELFF
clone_size: -; v_call: TRBV27; j_call: TRBJ1-4; d_call: -; cdr3_nt: TGTGCCAGCAGTAGCGGGGCTATACATGAAAAACTGTTTTTT; cdr3_aa: CASSSGAIHEKLFF
clone_size: -; v_call: TRBV4-1; j_call: TRBJ2-7; d_call: TRBD1; cdr3_nt: TGCGCCAGCAGCCCACTCCACGTTACAGGGGGCTACGAGCAGTACTTC; cdr3_aa: CASSPLHVTGGYEQYF
clone_size: -; v_call: TRBV5-1; j_call: TRBJ2-7; d_call: TRBD2; cdr3_nt: TGCGCCAGCAGCTCTGGACCGAGCGGGGGGAGTCTCCAGCAGTACTTC; cdr3_aa: CASSSGPSGGSLQQYF
clone_size: -; v_call: TRBV6-2/TRBV6-3; j_call: TRBJ2-7; d_call: TRBD2; cdr3_nt: TGTGCCAGCAGTTTGGGCGGGAGTGCGTACGAGCAGTACTTC; cdr3_aa: CASSLGGSAYEQYF
clone_size: -; v_call: TRBV2; j_call: TRBJ1-4; d_call: TRBD1; cdr3_nt: TGTGCCAGCAGAAGAACAGGGGGAGGAACTAATGAAAAACTGTTTTTT; cdr3_aa: CASRRTGGGTNEKLFF
clone_size: few; v_call: TRBV11-2; j_call: TRBJ1-1; d_call: -; cdr3_nt: TGTGCCAGCAGTTTTGAGGTCACTGAAGCTTTCTTT; cdr3_aa: CASSFEVTEAFF
clone_size: few; v_call: TRBV18; j_call: TRBJ1-1; d_call: TRBD1; cdr3_nt: TGTGCCAGCTCCCGACAGGGAAACACTGAAGCTTTCTTT; cdr3_aa: CASSRQGNTEAFF